This section outlines one TCR beta chain sequence together with its context. What it binds is not known. Germline loops: CDR1 SEHNR, CDR2 FQNEAQ (reference sequence). The CDR3 length is 15 residues. The J segment lost 3 bases and the V segment lost 2 bases, leaving 4 bases of the junction unmatched. The time point denotes: baseline pretreatment blood. The sample's treatment: 15 Gy SBRT to primary tumor, nephrectomy 4 weeks later. Clear cell pathology was present in this patient's renal cell carcinoma. The sample belongs to a study of radiation and T cells in renal cell carcinoma. Study overall: Nephrectomy followed 15 Gy stereotactic body radiation by 4 weeks.

Points from the study as a whole: Baseline intratumoral clonotype presence is unknown without pretreatment biopsies. Top tumor clonotypes rose in blood 2 weeks post-radiation, then contracted.

Assay used: immunoSEQ multiplex PCR; TCRdb lists only in-frame clones, some missing. This table has tens of thousands of clones, 80% appearing once. The source is a man between 60 and 70 years old with renal cell carcinoma. This sequence joins TRBV7-9 and TRBJ1-3; 7 bases are shared with TRBD1. Sequencing was performed on blood, taken from a patient whose treatment included radiotherapy and nephrectomy. The chain's CDR3 is CASSLKGAVGNTIYF. CDR3 bases: TGTGCCAGCAGCTTAAAGGGGGCAGTTGGAAACACCATATATTTT. The variable domain in full, completed from reference TRBV7-9 and TRBJ1-3, reads DTGVSQNPRHKITKRGQNVTFRCDPISEHNRLYWYRQTLGQGPEFLTYFQNEAQLEKSRLLSDRFSAERPKGSFSTLEIQRTEQGDSAMYLCASSLKGAVGNTIYFGEGSWLTVV.